This T cell receptor (beta chain) was sequenced for a study of beta chain features in type 1 diabetes. Every donor had blood drawn once into heparin, around 0.12 L on average. Every isolated RNA sample was fully reverse transcribed, so sequencing captured expressed TCRB transcripts. Clones were sequenced by immunoSEQ multiplex PCR, and TCRdb holds only the in-frame ones, with some missing. The repertoire has 970,000 or so clones, 15% to 20% of them found once; the top ten carry about 0.025%. General study results and limits: Any role of HLA type in TCRB rearrangement remained unresolved here. In comparison with healthy donors, patients had naive, central memory and Treg TCRB repertoires that appeared more similar.

V shed 5 bases and J shed 3 bases, with 5 bases lying between them. Germline V gene sequence: CDR1 SGHAT, CDR2 FQNNGV. The CDR3 is 11 amino acids. With regard to this clone: Its antigen is unidentified. This sample includes further DNA sequences coding for the same CDR3.

Sequenced input: naive CD4+ T cells from blood. The chain has TRBV11-2 and TRBJ2-7; D is unresolved. The receptor comes from a woman aged 18 to 35 in good health. This chain's CDR3 is CASSSYYEQYF. The CDR3 nucleotides read TGTGCCAGCAGCAGTTACTACGAGCAGTACTTC.